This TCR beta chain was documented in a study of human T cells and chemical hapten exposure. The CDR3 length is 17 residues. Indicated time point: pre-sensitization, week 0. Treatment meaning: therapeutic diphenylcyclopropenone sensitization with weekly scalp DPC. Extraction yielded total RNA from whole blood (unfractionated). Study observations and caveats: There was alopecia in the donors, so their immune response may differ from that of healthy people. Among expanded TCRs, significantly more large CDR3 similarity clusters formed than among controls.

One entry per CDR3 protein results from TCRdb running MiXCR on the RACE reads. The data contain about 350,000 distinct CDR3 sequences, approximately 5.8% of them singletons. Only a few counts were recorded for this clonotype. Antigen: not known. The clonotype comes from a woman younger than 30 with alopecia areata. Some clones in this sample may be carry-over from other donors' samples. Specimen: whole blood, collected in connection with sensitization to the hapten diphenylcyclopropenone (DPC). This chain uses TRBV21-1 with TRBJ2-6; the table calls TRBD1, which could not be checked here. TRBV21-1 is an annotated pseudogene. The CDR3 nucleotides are TGTGCCAGCAGCAAGTCCCAGGGCGTCTCTGGGGCCAACGTCCTGACTTTC. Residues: CASSKSQGVSGANVLTF.